This T cell receptor (beta chain) was obtained from a study of T cells after posttransplantation cyclophosphamide (TCRdb year 2016). At the level of the whole study: Using TRB sequencing, the study followed how the T cell repertoire rebuilt after myeloablative bone marrow transplantation with posttransplantation cyclophosphamide given as GVHD prophylaxis. Public TRB sequences were compared against a database of over 3,000 sequences linked to responses to pathogens, tumor antigens, self-antigens and alloantigens. TRB sequencing was performed on blood from all 35 or so PTCy patients with 1-year posttransplant specimens. Samples from a few dozen PTCy-treated patients, along with samples from 16 of their related bone marrow donors, underwent antigen receptor sequencing. Because TRA and TRB clonality correlated tightly in roughly nine samples, later TCR analyses were limited to TRB. Up to about 3 additional blood samples from 2 to 5.2 years after transplant were also TRB-sequenced in 3 patients, as was pretransplant blood from a handful of patients. What the authors observed across the whole study: The TRB repertoires of T cells infiltrating skin or GI tract showed only limited overlap with the TRB repertoires of T cells in blood. Across the approximately 45 patients, TRB clonality was highly associated with recipient CMV seropositivity and CMV reactivation, and diversity with PTCy was similar to that in the CNI/methotrexate controls. Donor-recipient similarity was low at 1-2 months but increased during the first year, and donor CD8+ memory clones often dominated later blood repertoires.

The treatment or condition label for this specimen denotes: high-dose cyclophosphamide on days +3 and +4 as single-agent GVHD prophylaxis. PTCy patients received busulfan and fludarabine conditioning, a related or unrelated marrow graft, and cyclophosphamide on days +3 and +4. The PTCy-treated patients were enrolled in a prospective multi-institutional clinical trial. Peripheral blood and bone marrow mononuclear cells were isolated by Ficoll-Hypaque density centrifugation and cryopreserved. Sorting of CD4+ and CD8+ T cells, including naive and memory subsets, was performed by FACS on a FACSAria II. Worth noting for this clone: No antigen is known for it. Base qualities are not recorded, but no much larger clone differs from it by a single base.

Taken from cysteine to phenylalanine, the CDR3 has 16 residues. Only the CDR3 part of the read is kept: 48 bases, read in frame from the first base. V and J are trimmed by 0 bases and 5 bases, and the gene matches miss 10 bases of the junction. In the germline V gene (reference sequence), CDR1 corresponds to SGHNT and CDR2 to YYREEE. TRB sequencing used genomic DNA with the immunoSEQ assay at survey resolution or the hsTCRB kit. As for the original processing: Initial read processing used immunoSEQ software, and repertoire analyses used the LymphoSeq R package. For each TRB dataset, clonality was calculated as 1 minus normalized Shannon entropy, and the Gini coefficient was computed as well. Phenotypes of unsorted samples were inferred by mapping TRB sequences from sorted subsets of the recipient or donor onto unsorted samples of the same recipient. Not all clones reach the TCRdb copy of this immuneACCESS table, which keeps in-frame sequences only. Checked studies attribute under half of the gap to unresolved V genes and leave the rest unexplained. Clone size and V and J calls were adopted from that table, with D and trimming inferred from the DNA. This sample comprises 15,000 to 20,000 clones, roughly 80% of them detected only once. Approximately 31% of the sample is held by the ten biggest clonotypes.

The chain was built from TRBV5-4 and TRBJ1-1, and 7 junctional nucleotides match TRBD1. This sequence originates from a female patient aged 40-50 years who received an allogeneic stem cell transplant from a related donor, was CMV-positive, and had no GVHD. Some T cells may have been brought in with the graft after a transplant. The source material was CD8+ T cells sorted from PBMCs, sampled roughly 2,000 days after a stem cell transplant with posttransplant cyclophosphamide. The nucleotides are TGTGCCAGCAGCTTGGATGGAGGGGGCGTGGGGACTGAAGCTTTCTTT. Its protein reads: CASSLDGGGVGTEAFF.